This T cell receptor (beta chain) emerged from a study of blood T cell repertoires in COVID-19. The wider study: Some COVID-19 samples were acute and others convalescent; all came from the United States, Italy and Spain. T cells, B-cell-depleted T cells, or PBMCs supplied cDNA or gDNA.

Trimming removed 10 bases at V and 13 bases at J, with 19 bases between. Germline V gives CDR1 MGHRA, CDR2 YSYEKL. The CDR3 covers 11 residues. In the authors' workflow: Amplification of reference gene primers was used by the study to estimate nucleated cell counts. Clones were sequenced by immunoSEQ multiplex PCR, and TCRdb holds only the in-frame ones, with some missing. V, J and clone size reflect that table, while D and trimming were determined from the DNA. In the table there are about 260,000 clones, about nine tenths of which are singletons. Sequences were obtained from peripheral blood. This sequence originates from a middle-aged woman who had recovered from COVID-19. V usage is TRBV4-1 and J usage is TRBJ1-1; no reliable D call. CDR3 DNA sequence: TGCGCCACCCCGAAGGGAGGGAAAATTTTCTTT. Its translation is CATPKGGKIFF.